This T cell receptor (beta chain) was obtained from a study of blood T cell repertoires in COVID-19. Sequencing used immunoSEQ multiplex PCR; TCRdb keeps in-frame clones, though not all of them. The data hold around 190,000 clones, with over 75% observed a single time. This CDR3 has 15 residues. Germline CDR1 reads MNHEY; CDR2 reads SMNVEV (reference sequence). V gave up 5 bases and J gave up 5 bases; unmatched junction bases: 6. This clone was counted ten times or more. The genes are TRBV27 and TRBJ2-5; 12 bases map to TRBD2. The clonotype was recovered from a man aged 50 to 60 with COVID-19, enrolled during active disease. Input material: peripheral blood. The CDR3 nucleotides read TGTGCCAGCAGTGTGACTAGCGGGAGAACGGAGACCCAGTACTTC. It yields the protein CASSVTSGRTETQYF.